A selection of T cell receptor beta chains follows, all from one sample in a study of OX40 agonist ivuxolimab in advanced cancers. The protocol was immunoSEQ multiplex PCR, while the TCRdb copy is restricted to in-frame clones and leaves out a portion. The sample has under 90,000 clones; around 82% are singletons. Material: CD4+ or CD8+ T cells sorted from blood, obtained in a trial of the OX40 agonist ivuxolimab. These receptors were collected from an adult with an advanced solid tumor such as melanoma, head and neck, liver or kidney cancer. Both conserved end residues are part of each CDR3. The D gene is left open where the match is weak. Size tells how often a clone was seen (once, few, many) or the class of an expanded clone, and some rows leave it out.

>.|TRBV30|TRBJ2-3|.
CAWSSDSTDTQYF
TGTGCCTGGAGTAGCGATAGCACAGATACGCAGTATTTT
>TRBD2|TRBV19|TRBJ2-1|.
CASSMLAGAGNEQFF
TGTGCCAGTAGTATGCTAGCGGGAGCAGGGAATGAGCAGTTCTTC
>TRBD2|TRBV7-3|TRBJ2-3|.
CASSLIAGGPDTQYF
TGTGCCAGCAGCTTAATCGCGGGGGGGCCAGATACGCAGTATTTT
>.|TRBV10-3|TRBJ1-6|.
CAISVRQSDSPLHF
TGTGCCATCAGTGTTCGACAGTCGGACTCACCCCTCCACTTT
>.|TRBV30|TRBJ1-5|few
CAWGRDRNQPQHF
TGTGCCTGGGGGAGGGATCGCAATCAGCCCCAGCATTTT
>.|TRBV10-3|TRBJ1-6|.
CAISDYSLRSPLHF
TGTGCCATCAGTGATTACTCCCTAAGGTCACCCCTCCACTTT
>TRBD1|TRBV5-1|TRBJ2-1|.
CASGGQGSYNEQFF
TGCGCCAGCGGGGGACAGGGTTCCTACAATGAGCAGTTCTTC
>.|TRBV20-1|TRBJ1-1|.
CSAREVEAFF
TGCAGTGCTAGAGAGGTTGAAGCTTTCTTT
>.|TRBV4-3|TRBJ2-2|.
CASSGGPTGELFF
TGCGCCAGCAGCGGGGGTCCCACCGGGGAGCTGTTTTTT
>.|TRBV14|TRBJ1-1|once
CASSQEGYGEAFF
TGTGCCAGCAGCCAAGAAGGGTATGGTGAAGCTTTCTTT
>.|TRBV11-1|TRBJ2-2|once
CASSLEVNSNTGELFF
TGTGCCAGCAGCTTAGAGGTGAACAGTAACACCGGGGAGCTGTTTTTT
>TRBD1|TRBV4-1|TRBJ1-1|.
CASSPGQGPPGAEAFF
TGCGCCAGCAGCCCGGGACAGGGCCCGCCGGGGGCTGAAGCTTTCTTT
>TRBD2|TRBV10-1|TRBJ2-1|.
CASSGGTSGYNEQFF
TGCGCCAGCAGTGGCGGGACTAGCGGCTACAATGAGCAGTTCTTC
>TRBD2|TRBV28|TRBJ2-1|.
CASSLGTSGSSYNEQFF
TGTGCCAGCAGTTTAGGGACTAGCGGGAGCTCCTACAATGAGCAGTTCTTC
>.|TRBV7-9|TRBJ1-1|.
CASSLGGVRANTEAFF
TGTGCCAGCAGCTTAGGGGGGGTCAGGGCGAACACTGAAGCTTTCTTT
>.|TRBV30|TRBJ2-3|.
CAWREEGGSTDTQYF
TGTGCCTGGAGAGAGGAGGGTGGAAGCACAGATACGCAGTATTTT
>.|TRBV29-1|TRBJ1-1|.
CSVESVAEAFF
TGCAGCGTTGAGTCGGTAGCTGAAGCTTTCTTT
>TRBD1|TRBV5-4|TRBJ1-2|.
CASSFGQDWGYTF
TGTGCCAGCAGCTTCGGACAGGACTGGGGCTACACCTTC
>.|TRBV5-1|TRBJ2-5|.
CASSLEEAGRETQYF
TGCGCCAGCAGCTTGGAGGAGGCAGGCCGGGAGACCCAGTACTTC
>.|TRBV11-2|TRBJ1-2|.
CASSSPGTYGYTF
TGTGCCAGCAGCTCGCCGGGAACCTATGGCTACACCTTC
>.|TRBV28|TRBJ1-2|.
CASSFAGSRYGYTF
TGTGCCAGCAGTTTTGCAGGGAGTCGGTATGGCTACACCTTC
>.|TRBV28|TRBJ1-5|.
CASRLGGSYSNQPQHF
TGTGCCAGCAGGTTAGGCGGAAGTTATAGCAATCAGCCCCAGCATTTT
>.|TRBV6-1|TRBJ2-7|.
CASSRYTYEQYF
TGTGCCAGCAGTCGTTACACCTACGAGCAGTACTTC
>.|TRBV5-1|TRBJ2-1|.
CASMIPSSYNEQFF
TGCGCCAGCATGATACCCAGCTCCTACAATGAGCAGTTCTTC
>.|TRBV28|TRBJ1-5|.
CASSFPGAGQPQHF
TGTGCCAGCAGTTTTCCGGGGGCAGGGCAGCCCCAGCATTTT
>TRBD2|TRBV15|TRBJ2-3|.
CATSRRTSGRADTQYF
TGTGCCACCAGCAGGAGGACTAGCGGGAGGGCAGATACGCAGTATTTT
>TRBD1|TRBV19|TRBJ1-1|.
CASDRGRITEAFF
TGTGCCAGCGACAGGGGGCGGATCACTGAAGCTTTCTTT
>.|TRBV27|TRBJ2-6|.
CASSFSGLSFSGANVLTF
TGTGCCAGCAGTTTTTCAGGGTTGTCCTTCTCTGGGGCCAACGTCCTGACTTTC
>.|TRBV5-4|TRBJ1-2|.
CASSPGDYGYTF
TGTGCCAGCAGCCCTGGGGACTATGGCTACACCTTC
>TRBD1|TRBV27|TRBJ2-7|once
CASSEPGTGRNEQYF
TGTGCCAGCAGTGAACCCGGGACAGGGAGAAACGAGCAGTACTTC
>.|TRBV6-6|TRBJ2-7|.
CASSYGYGYEQYF
TGTGCCAGCAGTTACGGTTACGGGTACGAGCAGTACTTC
>TRBD2|TRBV7-2|TRBJ2-2|once
CASSLQAGGRELFF
TGTGCCAGCAGCTTACAAGCGGGGGGCCGGGAGCTGTTTTTT
>TRBD2|TRBV9|TRBJ2-1|.
CASSGSGGSQFF
TGTGCCAGCAGCGGTAGCGGGGGCTCGCAGTTCTTC
>.|TRBV29-1|TRBJ2-2|few
CSVEGHQGNTGELFF
TGCAGCGTTGAAGGGCACCAGGGAAACACCGGGGAGCTGTTTTTT
>.|TRBV2|TRBJ1-1|.
CASSGTVEAFF
TGTGCCAGCAGTGGCACAGTTGAAGCTTTCTTT